This TCR beta chain was identified in a study of tumour-infiltrating T cells in Burkitt lymphoma. The wider study: Patients covered every epidemiological subtype of Burkitt lymphoma. Productive clonality predicted overall and progression-free survival. Findings and limits, study-wide: Public clonotypes, several, appeared across numerous Burkitt lymphoma patients.

Some clones are missing from TCRdb's copy, which holds only in-frame ones; the method was immunoSEQ multiplex PCR. The sample has 600 to 800 clones; 95% to 96% are singletons. A remark on this clone: What it binds is not known.

V trimming: 6 bases; J trimming: 6 bases; junction bases outside the gene matches: 14. CDR1 is WNHNN, CDR2 SYGVQD, per germline (reference sequence). This CDR3 comprises 16 residues. This clonotype was obtained from a human donor with Burkitt lymphoma. The source material was tumor tissue. The chain couples TRBV10-1 to TRBJ1-2; 9 bases are shared with TRBD1. The CDR3 DNA follows: TGCGCCAGCAGGCCCAGACAGGGGGAGAATTTCGATGGCTACACCTTC. Residues: CASRPRQGENFDGYTF.